Listed below are T cell receptor beta chains from one sample, sequenced in a study of blood T cell repertoires in COVID-19. Here immunoSEQ multiplex PCR was the method, and the copy in TCRdb shows in-frame clones only, minus some. The sample lists approximately 86,000 clones, 80% seen once, with 10% in the top ten. The sequenced material came from peripheral blood. The receptors shown here come from an older woman with acute or convalescent COVID-19. Both conserved end residues are part of each CDR3. The order of the fields is clone size, V gene, D gene, J gene, CDR3 DNA, CDR3 protein. A D gene is named only where the DNA matches it firmly. Part of the rows lack a size; the others show once, few, many or a class for expanded clones.

abundance: -
v_gene: TRBV4-3
d_gene: TRBD2
j_gene: TRBJ2-3
CDR3nt: TGCGCCAGCAGCCAAGGGAGCGGGGGCCGCACAGATACGCAGTATTTT
CDR3aa: CASSQGSGGRTDTQYF

abundance: -
v_gene: TRBV6-6
d_gene: TRBD1
j_gene: TRBJ1-1
CDR3nt: TGTGCCAGCAGTTACGGTTCGACAGGGAGTGGGACTGAAGCTTTCTTT
CDR3aa: CASSYGSTGSGTEAFF

abundance: -
v_gene: TRBV7-9
d_gene: -
j_gene: TRBJ2-7
CDR3nt: TGTGCCAGCAGCTTAGGTCCGGGGGTCGCGGGGCCAGACTTC
CDR3aa: CASSLGPGVAGPDF

abundance: -
v_gene: TRBV19
d_gene: -
j_gene: TRBJ1-1
CDR3nt: TGTGCCAGTAGTCCTAGTCCGGGGGGGAGGACTGAAGCTTTCTTT
CDR3aa: CASSPSPGGRTEAFF

abundance: -
v_gene: TRBV3-1/TRBV3-2
d_gene: -
j_gene: TRBJ1-3
CDR3nt: TGTGCCAGCAGCCAAGGGCAGGGAAACACCATATATTTT
CDR3aa: CASSQGQGNTIYF

abundance: few
v_gene: TRBV6-6
d_gene: -
j_gene: TRBJ1-6
CDR3nt: TGTGCCAGCAGAAACAGGGATGAGGTTAGGAATTCACCCCTCCACTTT
CDR3aa: CASRNRDEVRNSPLHF

abundance: few
v_gene: TRBV7-8
d_gene: TRBD1
j_gene: TRBJ2-7
CDR3nt: TGTGCCAGCAGCGCCGGGACAGGGACCGAGCAGTACTTC
CDR3aa: CASSAGTGTEQYF

abundance: -
v_gene: TRBV27
d_gene: -
j_gene: TRBJ2-7
CDR3nt: TGTGCCAGCAGTTTATTGGGACAATACAGTAGAGGCGAGCAGTACTTC
CDR3aa: CASSLLGQYSRGEQYF

abundance: -
v_gene: TRBV6-2/TRBV6-3
d_gene: -
j_gene: TRBJ2-1
CDR3nt: TGTGCCAGCAGTTACTCGTACAGGAACAATGAGCAGTTCTTC
CDR3aa: CASSYSYRNNEQFF

abundance: few
v_gene: TRBV5-1
d_gene: TRBD2
j_gene: TRBJ2-1
CDR3nt: TGCGCCAGCAGTTTGGGAGGGAGCTCCTACAATGAGCAGTTCTTC
CDR3aa: CASSLGGSSYNEQFF

abundance: few
v_gene: TRBV7-2
d_gene: -
j_gene: TRBJ1-6
CDR3nt: TGTGCCAGCAGGGACAGTGGAAATTCACCCCTCCACTTT
CDR3aa: CASRDSGNSPLHF

abundance: -
v_gene: TRBV11-2
d_gene: TRBD1
j_gene: TRBJ2-3
CDR3nt: TGTGCCAGCAGCTCCCCGACAGGGGGAAGAGATACGCAGTATTTT
CDR3aa: CASSSPTGGRDTQYF

abundance: -
v_gene: TRBV7-9
d_gene: -
j_gene: TRBJ2-7
CDR3nt: TGTGCCAGCAGCGATATCGGACTGACTCTCTCCTACGAGCAGTACTTC
CDR3aa: CASSDIGLTLSYEQYF

abundance: -
v_gene: TRBV13
d_gene: TRBD1
j_gene: TRBJ2-2
CDR3nt: TGTGCCAGCAGCGCATCCGGGACAGGGGTGGGCACCGGGGAGCTGTTTTTT
CDR3aa: CASSASGTGVGTGELFF

abundance: few
v_gene: TRBV2
d_gene: -
j_gene: TRBJ1-1
CDR3nt: TGTGCCAGCAGAGATGACACCGGGGGGACTGAAGCTTTCTTT
CDR3aa: CASRDDTGGTEAFF

abundance: few
v_gene: TRBV6-4
d_gene: TRBD1
j_gene: TRBJ1-2
CDR3nt: TGTGCCAGCAGTGACTCGCCGGGACAGGGGGCCGAGGGCTACACCTTC
CDR3aa: CASSDSPGQGAEGYTF